A single sample is the source of the 19 T cell receptor beta chains below, sequenced in a study of blood T cell repertoires in COVID-19. Clones were read by immunoSEQ multiplex PCR, and TCRdb kept only the in-frame ones, dropping some. The table has under 250,000 clones, around 85% seen once; the top ten hold 0.65% to 0.85%. The sequencing sample was made of peripheral blood. All receptors derive from a man aged 35 to 55 with acute or convalescent COVID-19.

The rearrangement links TRBV5-4 to TRBJ2-2, with 8 positions matching TRBD2. This CDR3 comprises 17 residues. Trimming at V came to 4 bases and at J to 5 bases, leaving 13 bases not matched to a gene. Germline V gene data show CDR1 as SGHNT and CDR2 as YYREEE (reference sequence). CDR3 DNA sequence: TGTGCCAGCAGCGCACCTATTCCCCGGGAGGGGACCGGGGAGCTGTTTTTT. Its translation is CASSAPIPREGTGELFF.

Here the CDR3 DNA reads TGTGCCAGCAGTCCGCTGACAGGGCCGCGCACAGATACGCAGTATTTT. Its protein product is CASSPLTGPRTDTQYF. The V and J genes are TRBV28 and TRBJ2-3; TRBD1 matches at 7 bases. The CDR3 spans 16 residues. J lost 1 base, V lost 5 bases, and 9 bases had no gene match. CDR1 and CDR2 (germline): MDHEN, SYDVKM.

Note on this clone: The sample holds other DNA sequences that translate to the same CDR3. The V call is TRBV27, the J call TRBJ1-1; TRBD1 matches 7 bases. The junction had 2 bases not matched to a gene; V was cut back by 3 bases and J by 1 base. Germline-derived CDR1 and CDR2 are MNHEY and SMNVEV (reference sequence). This CDR3 region has 14 residues. CDR3 protein: CASSLGQTNTEAFF. CDR3 bases: TGTGCCAGCAGTTTGGGACAGACGAACACTGAAGCTTTCTTT.

V is TRBV4-3 and J is TRBJ2-1; 7 bases agree with TRBD2. Per the germline V gene, CDR1 is LGHNA and CDR2 is YSLEER. The CDR3 extends over 18 amino acids. The V segment lost 0 bases and the J segment 0 bases; nucleotides outside the gene matches: 8. Here the CDR3 reads CASSQEGTAGVSYNEQFF. The CDR3 nucleotides are TGCGCCAGCAGCCAAGAAGGTACGGCGGGAGTCTCCTACAATGAGCAGTTCTTC.

The chain recombines TRBV19 with TRBJ1-4; the D gene is possibly TRBD1 (5 bases). V gave up 3 bases and J gave up 5 bases, with 13 bases separating them. The CDR3 extends over 15 amino acids. Germline CDR1 reads LNHDA; CDR2 reads SQIVND (reference sequence). The CDR3 loop is CASSMGGRENEKLFF. The CDR3 nucleotides read TGTGCCAGTAGTATGGGGGGAAGGGAGAATGAAAAACTGTTTTTT.

V usage is TRBV5-1 and J usage is TRBJ2-7; D is perhaps TRBD2 (5 bases). Trimming took off 0 bases at V and 3 bases at J, with 10 bases between the two ends. Germline loops: CDR1 SGHRS, CDR2 YFSETQ. This CDR3 has 14 amino acids. CDR3 bases: TGCGCCAGCAGCTTGGGCTGGACTGACTACGAGCAGTACTTC. Translated: CASSLGWTDYEQYF.

The rearrangement uses TRBV7-9 and TRBJ2-1; no clear D. The germline V gene has CDR1 SEHNR and CDR2 FQNEAQ (reference sequence). V lost 1 base and J 0 bases, leaving 19 bases between the germline ends. This CDR3 comprises 19 residues. Written as DNA, the CDR3 is TGTGCCAGCAGCTTAGAGGCGCTGGGCAGGCCACTCTCCTACAATGAGCAGTTCTTC. Protein product: CASSLEALGRPLSYNEQFF.

The chain joins TRBV27 to TRBJ1-4; D uncertain. Between the trimmed V and J ends, which lost 2 bases and 5 bases, there was a span of 9 bases. The CDR3 length is 14 residues. Per germline, CDR1 MNHEY and CDR2 SMNVEV (reference sequence). For the CDR3, the DNA is TGTGCCAGCAGTTTACAGGCAAGGAATGAAAAACTGTTTTTT. This codes for CASSLQARNEKLFF. Based on the CDR3 plus reference TRBV27 and TRBJ1-4, the full variable domain is EAQVTQNPRYLITVTGKKLTVTCSQNMNHEYMSWYRQDPGLGLRQIYYSMNVEVTDKGDVPEGYKVSRKEKRNFPLILESPSPNQTSLYFCASSLQARNEKLFFGSGTQLSVL.

The chain couples TRBV6-2 or TRBV6-3 to TRBJ2-7; D is possibly TRBD1 (6 bases). V was pared by 4 bases and J by 5 bases, with 12 bases between. There are 13 residues in the CDR3. Germline V gene sequence: CDR1 MNHEY, CDR2 SVGEGT. This chain's CDR3 is CASSWLQGDEQYF. As DNA, the CDR3 is TGTGCCAGCAGTTGGCTACAGGGCGACGAGCAGTACTTC.

The J gene is TRBJ2-5, the V gene TRBV19; D gene unclear. The CDR3 runs 13 residues. The germline gives CDR1 LNHDA, CDR2 SQIVND (reference sequence). The V end was cut by 1 base, the J end by 3 bases, with 6 bases between. CDR3 sequence: CASSIAQEETQYF. The DNA for the CDR3 is TGTGCCAGTAGTATAGCCCAGGAAGAGACCCAGTACTTC.

The V call is TRBV19, the J call TRBJ2-3; 8 bases align to TRBD2. Germline CDR1 LNHDA, CDR2 SQIVND (reference sequence). After removal of 1 base from V and 4 bases from J, the junction contained 10 bases not matched to a gene. There are 17 residues in the CDR3. The CDR3, as DNA: TGTGCCAGTAGTATAGCGCCGACTAGCGACGTCGCAGATACGCAGTATTTT. This encodes CASSIAPTSDVADTQYF. Full variable domain (remainder filled in from reference TRBV19 and TRBJ2-3): DGGITQSPKYLFRKEGQNVTLSCEQNLNHDAMYWYRQDPGQGLRLIYYSQIVNDFQKGDIAEGYSVSREKKESFPLTVTSAQKNPTAFYLCASSIAPTSDVADTQYFGPGTRLTVL.

A single count supports this clone. V usage is TRBV28 and J usage is TRBJ1-2, with D tentatively TRBD1 (5 bases). Germline V gene sequence: CDR1 MDHEN, CDR2 SYDVKM. Between the trimmed V and J ends, which lost 2 bases and 7 bases, there was a span of 11 bases. This CDR3 is 13 amino acids long. The CDR3 sequence: CASSLQGIAGYTF. As DNA, the CDR3 is TGTGCCAGCAGTTTACAGGGCATCGCTGGCTACACCTTC.

This clone was seen only once. The chain couples TRBV21-1 to TRBJ2-5; the table's D call, TRBD2, was not checked against the DNA. TRBV21-1 is an annotated pseudogene. This CDR3 contains 19 residues. The CDR3 reads CASSKERGTSGTIQETQYF. In DNA form, the CDR3 reads TGTGCCAGCAGCAAAGAAAGAGGGACTAGCGGGACTATACAAGAGACCCAGTACTTC.

The V and J genes are TRBV10-1 and TRBJ2-1; 14 bases match TRBD2. V trimming: 1 base; J trimming: 1 base; junction bases outside the gene matches: 18. Germline loops: CDR1 WNHNN, CDR2 SYGVQD (reference sequence). The CDR3 has 23 residues. As DNA, the CDR3 is TGCGCCAGCAGTGAGTTGGGACAGGGGGTTATAGGACTAGCGGGAGGTTCCTACAATGAGCAGTTCTTC. Protein sequence: CASSELGQGVIGLAGGSYNEQFF.

The chain links TRBV4-2 to TRBJ2-3; TRBD2 is a possible D gene (7 bases). Looked up from germline, CDR1 is LGHNA and CDR2 is YNFKEQ. The CDR3 contains 17 residues. V lost 0 bases and J 1 base, leaving 14 bases between the germline ends. The chain's CDR3 is CASSQDGGARGTDTQYF. CDR3 nucleotide sequence: TGTGCCAGCAGCCAAGATGGGGGGGCGCGGGGCACAGATACGCAGTATTTT.

The rearrangement uses TRBV19 and TRBJ2-3, with TRBD2 identical over 7 bases. CDR3 length: 15 residues. Germline CDR1 reads LNHDA; CDR2 reads SQIVND (reference sequence). The V gene end was trimmed by 7 bases and the J gene end by 6 bases; junction bases not matched to a gene: 13. The CDR3 nucleotides are TGTGCCAGTAAAGGTCTAGCGGTCCCAGGGGATACGCAGTATTTT. Amino acid sequence: CASKGLAVPGDTQYF.

This chain connects TRBV28 to TRBJ2-1, with 11 bases that match TRBD2. Germline lookup yields CDR1 MDHEN and CDR2 SYDVKM. This CDR3 comprises 17 residues. With 4 bases clipped from V and 3 bases from J, the junction kept 8 bases outside the gene matches. CDR3 sequence: CASSSPVAGGIYNEQFF. For the CDR3, the DNA is TGTGCCAGCAGTTCACCCGTAGCGGGAGGGATCTACAATGAGCAGTTCTTC. Based on the CDR3 plus reference TRBV28 and TRBJ2-1, the full variable domain is DVKVTQSSRYLVKRTGEKVFLECVQDMDHENMFWYRQDPGLGLRLIYFSYDVKMKEKGDIPEGYSVSREKKERFSLILESASTNQTSMYLCASSSPVAGGIYNEQFFGPGTRLTVL.

This clone occurred once. The chain combines TRBV19 with TRBJ2-1; 8 bases are shared with TRBD2. The CDR3 runs 14 residues. Germline V CDR1 and CDR2: LNHDA, SQIVND (reference sequence). Germline trimming cut 6 bases from V and 7 bases from J; bases unmatched to any gene: 8. Written as DNA, the CDR3 is TGTGCCAGTAGGAACCGGGAGGGGAGGAATGAGCAGTTCTTC. Translated: CASRNREGRNEQFF. Complete variable domain (other parts from reference TRBV19 and TRBJ2-1): DGGITQSPKYLFRKEGQNVTLSCEQNLNHDAMYWYRQDPGQGLRLIYYSQIVNDFQKGDIAEGYSVSREKKESFPLTVTSAQKNPTAFYLCASRNREGRNEQFFGPGTRLTVL.

The rearrangement uses TRBV2 and TRBJ1-6, with TRBD1 matching 9 bases. V was clipped by 6 bases and J by 7 bases; unmatched bases: 4. CDR1 and CDR2 (germline): SNHLY, FYNNEI. CDR3 length equals 14 residues. The CDR3 here is CASRAGTGNSPLHF. Here the CDR3 DNA reads TGTGCCAGCAGAGCCGGGACAGGGAATTCACCCCTCCACTTT.